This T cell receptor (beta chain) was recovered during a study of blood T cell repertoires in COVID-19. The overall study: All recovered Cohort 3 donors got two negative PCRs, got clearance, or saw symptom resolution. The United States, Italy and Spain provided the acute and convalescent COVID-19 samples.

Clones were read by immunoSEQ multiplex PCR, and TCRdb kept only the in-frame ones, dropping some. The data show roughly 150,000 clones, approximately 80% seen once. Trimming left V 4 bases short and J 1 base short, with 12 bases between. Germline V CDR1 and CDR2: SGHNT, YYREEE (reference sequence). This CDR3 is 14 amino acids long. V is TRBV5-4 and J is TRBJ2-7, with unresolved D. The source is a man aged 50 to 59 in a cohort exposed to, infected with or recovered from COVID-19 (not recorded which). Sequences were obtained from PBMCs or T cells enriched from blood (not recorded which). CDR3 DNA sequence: TGTGCCAGCAGCCCTTACAGTACTTCCTACGAGCAGTACTTC. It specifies CASSPYSTSYEQYF.